This entry lists 13 T cell receptor beta chains sequenced from one sample in a study of cytomegalovirus exposure and HLA in healthy donors. In the PCR, 60 Vbeta and 13 Jbeta primers were used. This table comes from immunoSEQ multiplex PCR, and its TCRdb copy is limited to in-frame clones, with some not included. Of some 71,000 clones listed, about 70% are singletons. The sequenced sample consisted of PBMCs. The receptors here all came from a man aged 18 to 30 in good health and CMV-seronegative.

The gene calls are TRBV4-2 and TRBJ2-5, with 10 bases fitting TRBD2. This CDR3 is 17 amino acids long. Per the germline V gene, CDR1 is LGHNA and CDR2 is YNFKEQ. V shed 1 base and J 2 bases; nucleotides not matched to a gene: 7. This chain's CDR3 is CASSQGPSGGGQETQYF. CDR3 in DNA: TGTGCCAGCAGCCAAGGCCCTAGCGGGGGCGGACAAGAGACCCAGTACTTC.

This chain uses TRBV10-2 with TRBJ1-3; 7 bases are shared with TRBD1. The CDR3 contains 15 residues. CDR1 and CDR2 (germline): WSHSY, SAAADI. V was pared by 7 bases and J by 0 bases, with 6 bases of the junction left unmatched. CDR3 DNA sequence: TGCGCCAGCACTTTGGACAGGCGCTCTGGAAACACCATATATTTT. Its protein product is CASTLDRRSGNTIYF.

The chain joins TRBV28 to TRBJ2-3; 12 bases are a match to TRBD2. CDR1 and CDR2 (germline): MDHEN, SYDVKM. V lost 5 bases and J lost 5; bases outside the gene matches: 8. The CDR3 runs 16 residues. This CDR3 is CASSPWTSGVLDTQYF. The CDR3 bases are TGTGCCAGCAGTCCGTGGACTAGCGGGGTGTTAGATACGCAGTATTTT.

V and J are TRBV28 and TRBJ1-4; 7 nucleotides align to TRBD1. Unmatched junction bases numbered 13, after V lost 2 bases and J lost 7 bases. In germline, CDR1 is MDHEN, CDR2 SYDVKM. CDR3 size: 17 residues. CDR3 bases: TGTGCCAGCAGTTTAGAGTTGAGGGGGCATAAGTTTGAAAAACTGTTTTTT. Its translation is CASSLELRGHKFEKLFF.

The chain links TRBV5-1 to TRBJ2-3; TRBD1 matches 8 bases. Looked up from germline, CDR1 is SGHRS and CDR2 is YFSETQ. Losses at the gene ends were 3 bases for V and 5 bases for J; bases not matched to a gene: 5. The CDR3 sequence is 14 residues long. CDR3 region: CASSWTGSEDTQYF. The CDR3 DNA follows: TGCGCCAGCAGCTGGACAGGGTCGGAAGATACGCAGTATTTT.

The chain combines TRBV14 with TRBJ1-6; TRBD1 is a possible D gene (6 bases). In germline, CDR1 is SGHDN, CDR2 FVKESK. CDR3 size: 15 residues. Trimming cost V 4 bases and J 8 bases, with 15 bases left between them. The CDR3 region is CASSLRGGGDSPLHF. The DNA for the CDR3 is TGTGCCAGCAGCCTCAGGGGTGGGGGGGATTCACCCCTCCACTTT.

With regard to this clone: The same CDR3 also results from other DNA sequences found in this sample. This sequence joins TRBV5-4 and TRBJ2-7, with TRBD1 matching over 8 bases. Germline trimming cut 3 bases from V and 4 bases from J; bases unmatched to any gene: 6. The CDR3 covers 14 residues. The V gene's germline CDR1 is SGHNT and CDR2 YYREEE (reference sequence). DNA for the CDR3: TGTGCCAGCAGCTATGGACAGGGAAGGTACGAGCAGTACTTC. Protein product: CASSYGQGRYEQYF.

In its sample, this clone was seen once. The chain is built from TRBV27 and TRBJ1-2; D unresolved. V was pared by 6 bases and J by 5 bases, with 10 bases between. CDR1 MNHEY and CDR2 SMNVEV come from the germline V gene (reference sequence). The CDR3 runs 12 residues. DNA for the CDR3: TGTGCCAGCAGAATTACAGTATATGGCTACACCTTC. Translation: CASRITVYGYTF.

The chain employs TRBV5-1 and TRBJ2-1, with 9 positions matching TRBD2. V trimming: 1 base; J trimming: 3 bases; junction bases outside the gene matches: 5. Germline CDR1 reads SGHRS; CDR2 reads YFSETQ. This CDR3 contains 16 residues. The DNA for the CDR3 is TGCGCCAGCAGCTTGAGTAGCGGGGGCGACTACAATGAGCAGTTCTTC. Amino acids: CASSLSSGGDYNEQFF.

The V and J genes are TRBV18 and TRBJ1-1, with D possibly matching TRBD1 (6 bases). CDR1 KGHSH and CDR2 LQKENI come from the germline V gene. V shed 5 bases and J shed 5 bases, with 18 bases lying between them. The CDR3 runs 15 residues. The CDR3 protein is CASSSLQGRGTEAFF. DNA of the CDR3: TGTGCCAGCTCATCACTACAGGGAAGAGGGACTGAAGCTTTCTTT.

The chain couples TRBV7-9 to TRBJ2-2, with 9 bases matching TRBD2. Losses at the gene ends were 3 bases for V and 5 bases for J; bases not matched to a gene: 10. Germline CDR1 and CDR2: SEHNR and FQNEAQ (reference sequence). CDR3 length equals 17 residues. The CDR3 DNA reads TGTGCCAGCAGCTTCGGTGTGAGCGGGGGGAGGACCGGGGAGCTGTTTTTT. This sequence encodes CASSFGVSGGRTGELFF.

The rearrangement joins TRBV6-6 to TRBJ2-7; 7 nucleotides line up with TRBD1. This CDR3 region has 13 residues. In germline, CDR1 is MNHNY, CDR2 SVGAGI (reference sequence). The V gene end was trimmed by 7 bases and the J gene end by 3 bases; junction bases not matched to a gene: 6. CDR3 sequence: CASTRTGHYEQYF. CDR3 in DNA: TGTGCCAGCACCCGGACAGGACACTACGAGCAGTACTTC.

J is TRBJ2-1 and V is TRBV7-8; 9 nucleotides line up with TRBD2. With V trimmed by 5 bases and J by 7 bases, 6 bases remained unmatched. The germline gives CDR1 SGHVS, CDR2 FQNEAQ. The CDR3 spans 14 residues. CDR3 amino acids: CASSHLAGTNEQFF. In DNA, the CDR3 is TGTGCCAGCAGCCATCTAGCGGGGACTAATGAGCAGTTCTTC.